The rows below give T cell receptor beta chains drawn from one sample of a study of blood T cell repertoires in COVID-19. TCRdb's copy holds only in-frame clones and misses some; the assay was immunoSEQ multiplex PCR. This sample has around 220,000 clones; roughly 80% occur once, and the top ten carry 5.1%. Material: peripheral blood. The receptors originated from a human donor in a cohort sampled during active COVID-19. Both conserved end residues are part of each CDR3. D genes are given only for firm matches.

d_call j_call v_call cdr3_aa cdr3_nt
. TRBJ1-5 TRBV28 CASSSRTVNQPQHF TGTGCCAGCAGTTCCCGGACAGTCAATCAGCCCCAGCATTTT
TRBD2 TRBJ2-5 TRBV24-1 CATAPAGVQETQYF TGTGCCACGGCCCCAGCGGGAGTACAAGAGACCCAGTACTTC
TRBD1 TRBJ1-1 TRBV28 CASRGTGVMNTEAFF TGTGCCAGCAGGGGGACAGGGGTGATGAACACTGAAGCTTTCTTT
TRBD1 TRBJ2-7 TRBV6-5 CASRSTGGEQYF TGTGCCAGCAGATCCACAGGGGGCGAGCAGTACTTC
. TRBJ2-7 TRBV7-8 CASMTGSSYEQYF TGTGCCAGCATGACGGGAAGCTCCTACGAGCAGTACTTC
TRBD2 TRBJ2-7 TRBV28 CASSPGGVEQYF TGTGCCAGCAGCCCTGGGGGGGTCGAGCAGTACTTC
. TRBJ1-1 TRBV28 CASRRNTEAFF TGTGCCAGCAGGAGGAACACTGAAGCTTTCTTT
TRBD2 TRBJ2-2 TRBV9 CASSVSGSPTGELFF TGTGCCAGCAGCGTTAGCGGGAGCCCCACCGGGGAGCTGTTTTTT
TRBD2 TRBJ2-1 TRBV4-3 CASSHRLAGAMSSYNEQFF TGCGCCAGCAGCCATAGACTAGCGGGAGCGATGAGCTCCTACAATGAGCAGTTCTTC
. TRBJ2-7 TRBV5-4 CASSENRGGYEQYF TGTGCCAGCAGCGAGAACAGGGGGGGTTACGAGCAGTACTTC
. TRBJ2-7 TRBV9 CASSPASSYEQYF TGTGCCAGCAGCCCCGCGAGCTCCTACGAGCAGTACTTC
. TRBJ2-5 TRBV19 CASSIGGFQETQYF TGTGCCAGTAGTATAGGAGGGTTCCAAGAGACCCAGTACTTC
TRBD1 TRBJ2-2 TRBV18 CASSPGQGGTGELFF TGTGCCAGCTCACCAGGACAGGGGGGCACCGGGGAGCTGTTTTTT
. TRBJ1-1 TRBV28 CASSLGGATEAFF TGTGCCAGCAGTTTAGGGGGCGCCACTGAAGCTTTCTTT